This T cell receptor (beta chain) was recorded in a study of T-cell reconstitution after alpha-beta-depleted transplantation in children. Findings and caveats of the study: The authors attributed T-cell counts and diversity one year after transplant mostly to newly produced T cells. About two months after transplant, alpha-beta T cells reportedly came from several hundred expanded graft clones. Surviving recipient T cells and thymic progenitors produced the high day-60 TCRbeta diversity seen in some patients.

With respect to this clonotype: The antigen is unknown.

Unique molecular identifiers were incorporated during preparation of the TCRbeta library. MiXCR was run by TCRdb on the PCR reads, yielding one entry per CDR3 protein. This sample has 300,000 to 400,000 distinct CDR3 sequences; roughly 15% occur once, and the top ten carry about 41%. Trimming took off 6 bases at V and 0 bases at J, with 18 bases between the two ends. Germline CDR1 MNHNS, CDR2 SASEGT. The CDR3 spans 18 residues. The sequence was obtained from a male patient aged 2 to 10 who had a stem cell transplant for acute lymphoblastic leukemia, so the T cells may come from the graft donor. The sequencing here drew on PBMCs, mostly from graft donor cells, taken 360 days after TCRalphabeta/CD19-depleted stem cell transplant. The chain is built from TRBV6-1 and TRBJ2-6; D might be TRBD1 or TRBD2, each matching 5 bases. The CDR3 DNA is TGTGCCAGCAGAAGAGGGGTCTACAGGAACTCTGGGGCCAACGTCCTGACTTTC. The encoded protein is CASRRGVYRNSGANVLTF.